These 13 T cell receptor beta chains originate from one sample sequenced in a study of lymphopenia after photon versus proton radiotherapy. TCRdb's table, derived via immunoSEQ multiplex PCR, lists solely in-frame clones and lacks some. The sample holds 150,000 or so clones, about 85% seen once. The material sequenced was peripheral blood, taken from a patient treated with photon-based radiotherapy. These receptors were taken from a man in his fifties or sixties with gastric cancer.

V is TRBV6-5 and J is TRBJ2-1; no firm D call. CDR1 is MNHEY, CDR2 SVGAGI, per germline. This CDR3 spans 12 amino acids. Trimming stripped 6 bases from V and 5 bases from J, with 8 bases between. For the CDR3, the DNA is TGTGCCAGCAGCCGCACCGACAATGAGCAGTTCTTC. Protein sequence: CASSRTDNEQFF.

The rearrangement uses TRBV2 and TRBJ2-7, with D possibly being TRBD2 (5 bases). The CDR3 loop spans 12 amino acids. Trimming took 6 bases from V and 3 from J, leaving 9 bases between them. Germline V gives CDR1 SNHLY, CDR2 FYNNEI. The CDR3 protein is CASSLLVYEQYF. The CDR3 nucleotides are TGTGCCAGCAGCTTACTAGTCTACGAGCAGTACTTC.

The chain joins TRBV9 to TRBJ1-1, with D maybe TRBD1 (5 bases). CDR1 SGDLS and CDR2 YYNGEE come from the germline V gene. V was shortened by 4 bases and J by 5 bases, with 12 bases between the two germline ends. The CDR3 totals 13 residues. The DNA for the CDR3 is TGTGCCAGCAGCCCAGGTAGGGGTACTGAAGCTTTCTTT. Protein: CASSPGRGTEAFF. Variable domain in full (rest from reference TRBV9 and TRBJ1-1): DSGVTQTPKHLITATGQRVTLRCSPRSGDLSVYWYQQSLDQGLQFLIQYYNGEERAKGNILERFSAQQFPDLHSELNLSSLELGDSALYFCASSPGRGTEAFFGQGTRLTVV.

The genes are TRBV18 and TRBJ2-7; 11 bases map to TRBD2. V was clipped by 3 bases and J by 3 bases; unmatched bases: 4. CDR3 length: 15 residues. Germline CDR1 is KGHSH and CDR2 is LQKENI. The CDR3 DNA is TGTGCCAGCTCACCCAGGACTAGCGGGTTCTACGAGCAGTACTTC. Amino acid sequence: CASSPRTSGFYEQYF.

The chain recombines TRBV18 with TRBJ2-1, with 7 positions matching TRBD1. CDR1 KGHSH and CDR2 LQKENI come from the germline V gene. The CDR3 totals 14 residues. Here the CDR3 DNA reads TGTGCATCCCTTAGGGACAGCTCCTACAATGAGCAGTTCTTC. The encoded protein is CASLRDSSYNEQFF. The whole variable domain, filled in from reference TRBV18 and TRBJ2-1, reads NAGVMQNPRHLVRRRGQEARLRCSPMKGHSHVYWYRQLPEEGLKFMVYLQKENIIDESGMPKERFSAEFPKEGPSILRIQQVVRGDSAAYFCASLRDSSYNEQFFGPGTRLTVL.

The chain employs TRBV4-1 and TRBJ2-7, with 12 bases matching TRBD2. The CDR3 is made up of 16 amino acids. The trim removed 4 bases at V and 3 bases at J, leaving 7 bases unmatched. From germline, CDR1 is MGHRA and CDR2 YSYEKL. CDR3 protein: CASSPWTSGKRYEQYF. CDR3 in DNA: TGCGCCAGCAGCCCCTGGACTAGCGGGAAACGCTACGAGCAGTACTTC.

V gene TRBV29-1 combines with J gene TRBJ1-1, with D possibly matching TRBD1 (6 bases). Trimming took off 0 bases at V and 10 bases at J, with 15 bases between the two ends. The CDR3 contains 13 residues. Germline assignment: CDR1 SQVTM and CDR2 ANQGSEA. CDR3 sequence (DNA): TGCAGCGTTGAAGAAGGTAGGGGGAGCGGAGCTTTCTTT. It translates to CSVEEGRGSGAFF.

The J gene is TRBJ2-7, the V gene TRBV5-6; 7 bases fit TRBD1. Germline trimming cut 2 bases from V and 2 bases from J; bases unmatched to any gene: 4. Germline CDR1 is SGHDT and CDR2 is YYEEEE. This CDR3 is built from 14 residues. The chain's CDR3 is CASSFRDSTYEQYF. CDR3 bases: TGTGCCAGCAGCTTCCGGGACAGCACCTACGAGCAGTACTTC.

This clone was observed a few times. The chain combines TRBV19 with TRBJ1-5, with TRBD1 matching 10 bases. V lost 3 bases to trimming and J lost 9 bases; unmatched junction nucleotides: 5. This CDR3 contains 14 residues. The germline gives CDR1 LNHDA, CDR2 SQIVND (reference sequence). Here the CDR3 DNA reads TGTGCCAGTAGTATGACAGGGGGCTCATTGCCCCAGCATTTT. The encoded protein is CASSMTGGSLPQHF.

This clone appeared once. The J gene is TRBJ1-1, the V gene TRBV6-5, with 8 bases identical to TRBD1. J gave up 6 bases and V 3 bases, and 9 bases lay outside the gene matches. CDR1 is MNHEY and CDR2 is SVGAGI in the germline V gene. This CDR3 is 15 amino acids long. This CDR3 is CASSYLDRGTPEAFF. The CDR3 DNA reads TGTGCCAGCAGTTATCTCGACAGGGGAACGCCTGAAGCTTTCTTT.

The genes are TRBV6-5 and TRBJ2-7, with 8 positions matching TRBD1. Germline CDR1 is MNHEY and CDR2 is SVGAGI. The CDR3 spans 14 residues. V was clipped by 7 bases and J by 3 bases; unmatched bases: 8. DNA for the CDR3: TGTGCCAGCACCGCCGGGACAGGTTTCTACGAGCAGTACTTC. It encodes CASTAGTGFYEQYF.

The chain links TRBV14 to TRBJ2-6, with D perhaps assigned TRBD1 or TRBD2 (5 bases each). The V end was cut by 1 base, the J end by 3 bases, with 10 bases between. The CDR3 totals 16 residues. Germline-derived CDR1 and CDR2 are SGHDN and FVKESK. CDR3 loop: CASSQGRDGGANVLTF. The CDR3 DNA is TGTGCCAGCAGCCAAGGAAGGGACGGTGGGGCCAACGTCCTGACTTTC.

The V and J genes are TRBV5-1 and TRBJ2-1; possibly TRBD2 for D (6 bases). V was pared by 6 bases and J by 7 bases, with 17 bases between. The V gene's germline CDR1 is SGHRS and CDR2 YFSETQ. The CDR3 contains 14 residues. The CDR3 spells CASTIGTGANEQFF. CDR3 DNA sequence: TGCGCCAGCACCATTGGGACGGGAGCAAATGAGCAGTTCTTC.